The clone carrying this TCR beta chain was observed a handful of times. The antigen is undetermined. This specimen belongs to a study of T cells after yellow fever vaccination. Notes on the study in general: Most primary-vaccination clones reappeared after the booster (approximately 95% CD4, roughly 90% CD8).

TCRdb redid the calling of the 5' RACE reads with MiXCR, one entry per CDR3 protein. This sample has over 150,000 distinct CDR3 sequences, with less than 9% found just once. Trimming pared 0 bases from V and 4 bases from J, leaving 10 bases between. CDR1 and CDR2 from the germline V gene are SGHRS and YFSETQ. This CDR3 has 14 amino acids. Source: CD4+ T cells sorted from PBMCs, taken 5 days after the first yellow fever vaccination. The source of this sequence is a man younger than 35 who received the YFV17D yellow fever vaccine. The chain links TRBV5-1 to TRBJ1-2; D is undetermined. CDR3 amino acids: CASSLVVRAYGYTF. In DNA, the CDR3 is TGCGCCAGCAGCTTGGTGGTCAGAGCCTATGGCTACACCTTC.